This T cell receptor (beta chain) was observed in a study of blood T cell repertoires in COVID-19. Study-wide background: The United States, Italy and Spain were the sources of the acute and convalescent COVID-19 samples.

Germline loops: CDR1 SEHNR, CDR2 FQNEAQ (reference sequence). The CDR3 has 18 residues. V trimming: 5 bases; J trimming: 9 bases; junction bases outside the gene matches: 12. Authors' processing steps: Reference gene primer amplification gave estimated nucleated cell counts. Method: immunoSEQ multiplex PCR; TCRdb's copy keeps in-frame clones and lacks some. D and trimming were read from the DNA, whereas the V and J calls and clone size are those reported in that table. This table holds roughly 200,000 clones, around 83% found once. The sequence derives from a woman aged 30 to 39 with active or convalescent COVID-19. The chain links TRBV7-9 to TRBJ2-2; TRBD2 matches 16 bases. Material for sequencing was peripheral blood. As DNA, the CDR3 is TGTGCCAGCAGCACCCCGGGACTAGCGGGGGGGCGTAGCCGGGAGCTGTTTTTT. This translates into CASSTPGLAGGRSRELFF.